The T cell receptor beta chain under discussion was sequenced for a study of monozygotic twins with inflammatory bowel disease. The CDR3 loop spans 19 amino acids. The germline CDR1 and CDR2 sequences are MGHRA and YSYEKL. Donors each gave 2.5 ml of blood. In the case of this clonotype: Its specificity is unknown.

TCRdb reprocessed the 5' RACE reads, with one entry per CDR3 protein and no DNA. The listing records 400,000 to 500,000 distinct CDR3 sequences. Whole-study findings and limits: Healthy co-twins had higher TCRbeta inverse Simpson diversity than their IBD twins.

This clonotype was obtained from a human donor with ulcerative colitis or Crohn's disease, or a healthy co-twin of an affected twin (not recorded which). This chain connects TRBV4-1 to TRBJ2-2; as DNA is missing, the TRBD2 call by TCRdb cannot be tested. Sample: blood. This CDR3 reads CASSHPKTSGNVNTGELFF.